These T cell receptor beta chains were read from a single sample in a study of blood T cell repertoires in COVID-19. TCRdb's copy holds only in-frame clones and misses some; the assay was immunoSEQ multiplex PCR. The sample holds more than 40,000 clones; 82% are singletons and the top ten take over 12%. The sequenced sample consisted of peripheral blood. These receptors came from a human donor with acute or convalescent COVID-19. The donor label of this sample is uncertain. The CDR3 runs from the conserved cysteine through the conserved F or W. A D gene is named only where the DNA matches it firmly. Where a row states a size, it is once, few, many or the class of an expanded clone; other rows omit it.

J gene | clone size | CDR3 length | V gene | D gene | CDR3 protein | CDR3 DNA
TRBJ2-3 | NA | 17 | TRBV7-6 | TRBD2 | CASSLTSGRAGVDTQYF | TGTGCCAGCAGCCTCACTAGCGGGAGGGCCGGGGTGGATACGCAGTATTTT
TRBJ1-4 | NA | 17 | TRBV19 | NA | CASSIGAGRATGEKLFF | TGTGCCAGTAGTATAGGGGCAGGGAGGGCCACCGGTGAAAAACTGTTTTTT
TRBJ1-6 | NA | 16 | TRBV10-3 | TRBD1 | CATRGQGGAHNSPLHF | TGTGCCACCCGGGGACAGGGAGGAGCGCATAATTCACCCCTCCACTTT
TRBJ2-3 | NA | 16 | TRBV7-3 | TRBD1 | CASSLTGQGAVDTQYF | TGTGCCAGCAGCTTAACAGGACAGGGGGCCGTAGATACGCAGTATTTT
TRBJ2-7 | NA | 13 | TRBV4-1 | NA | CASSKDGSYEQYF | TGCGCCAGCAGCAAAGACGGGTCCTACGAGCAGTACTTC
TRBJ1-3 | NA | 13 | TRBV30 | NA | CAWATGSGNTIYF | TGTGCCTGGGCTACAGGCTCTGGAAACACCATATATTTT
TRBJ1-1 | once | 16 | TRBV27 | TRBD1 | CASSFSGQTAGTEAFF | TGTGCCAGCAGTTTTTCGGGACAGACTGCGGGGACTGAAGCTTTCTTT
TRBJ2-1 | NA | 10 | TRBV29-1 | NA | CSVEDRGQFF | TGCAGCGTTGAAGATCGGGGTCAGTTCTTC
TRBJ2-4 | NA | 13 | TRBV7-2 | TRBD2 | CASSLGGGVIQYF | TGTGCCAGCAGCTTAGGGGGAGGGGTCATTCAGTACTTC
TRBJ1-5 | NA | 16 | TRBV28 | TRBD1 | CASSYRQGGVGQPQHF | TGTGCCAGCAGTTATAGACAGGGAGGAGTAGGTCAGCCCCAGCATTTT
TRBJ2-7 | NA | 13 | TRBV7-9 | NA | CASSLRGDWEQYF | TGTGCCAGCAGCTTAAGGGGCGATTGGGAGCAGTACTTC
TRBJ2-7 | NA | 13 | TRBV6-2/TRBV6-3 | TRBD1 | CASSRDRDYEQYF | TGTGCCAGCAGCCGCGACAGGGACTACGAGCAGTACTTC
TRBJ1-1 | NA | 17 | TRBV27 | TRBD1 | CASSLSQQGGRYTEAFF | TGTGCCAGCAGTTTATCGCAGCAGGGGGGACGGTATACTGAAGCTTTCTTT
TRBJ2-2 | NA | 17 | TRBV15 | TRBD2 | CATSRDLSAGEVGELFF | TGTGCCACCAGCAGAGATTTGAGTGCGGGAGAGGTCGGGGAGCTGTTTTTT
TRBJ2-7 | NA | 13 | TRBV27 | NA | CASSRGGVGEQYF | TGTGCCAGCAGTAGAGGGGGGGTTGGCGAGCAGTACTTC
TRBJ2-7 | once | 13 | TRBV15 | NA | CATSRKLGEEQYF | TGTGCCACCAGCAGGAAACTAGGTGAAGAGCAGTACTTC
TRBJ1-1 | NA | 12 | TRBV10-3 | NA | CAISEGGSEAFF | TGTGCCATCAGTGAGGGGGGGTCGGAAGCTTTCTTT
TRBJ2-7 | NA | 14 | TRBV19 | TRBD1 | CASKETGDSYEQYF | TGTGCCAGTAAGGAGACAGGGGATTCCTACGAGCAGTACTTC
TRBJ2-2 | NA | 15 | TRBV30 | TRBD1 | CAWSRDSSNTGELFF | TGTGCCTGGAGTCGGGACAGTTCGAACACCGGGGAGCTGTTTTTT
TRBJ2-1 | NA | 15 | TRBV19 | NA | CASSIGQIPYNEQFF | TGTGCCAGTAGTATTGGGCAGATCCCTTACAATGAGCAGTTCTTC
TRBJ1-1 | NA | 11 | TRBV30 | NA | CAWSVRQEAFF | TGTGCCTGGAGTGTACGACAAGAAGCTTTCTTT
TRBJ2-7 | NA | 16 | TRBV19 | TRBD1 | CASSKGAGTPDYEQYF | TGTGCCAGCTCTAAGGGGGCCGGGACACCAGATTACGAGCAGTACTTC
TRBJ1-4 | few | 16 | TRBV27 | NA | CASRGEGKTTNEKLFF | TGTGCCAGCAGAGGGGAGGGGAAGACAACTAATGAAAAACTGTTTTTT
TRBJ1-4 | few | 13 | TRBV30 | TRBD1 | CAWSWDRDSKLFF | TGTGCCTGGAGCTGGGATCGGGACAGTAAACTGTTTTTT
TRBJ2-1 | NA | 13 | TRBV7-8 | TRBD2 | CASKDGGRYEQFF | TGTGCCAGCAAAGATGGCGGGAGATATGAGCAGTTCTTC
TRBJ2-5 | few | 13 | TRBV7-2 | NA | CASSFPNQETQYF | TGTGCCAGCAGCTTTCCTAACCAAGAGACCCAGTACTTC
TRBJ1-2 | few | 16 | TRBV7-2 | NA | CASSPGIAGSVPGYTF | TGTGCCAGCAGCCCCGGAATCGCGGGGTCTGTCCCTGGCTACACCTTC
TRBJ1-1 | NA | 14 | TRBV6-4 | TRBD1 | CASRRDSLNTEAFF | TGTGCCAGCAGACGGGACAGTTTGAACACTGAAGCTTTCTTT
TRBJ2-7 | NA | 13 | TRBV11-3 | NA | CASQRAGEYEQYF | TGTGCCAGCCAAAGGGCAGGGGAGTACGAGCAGTACTTC